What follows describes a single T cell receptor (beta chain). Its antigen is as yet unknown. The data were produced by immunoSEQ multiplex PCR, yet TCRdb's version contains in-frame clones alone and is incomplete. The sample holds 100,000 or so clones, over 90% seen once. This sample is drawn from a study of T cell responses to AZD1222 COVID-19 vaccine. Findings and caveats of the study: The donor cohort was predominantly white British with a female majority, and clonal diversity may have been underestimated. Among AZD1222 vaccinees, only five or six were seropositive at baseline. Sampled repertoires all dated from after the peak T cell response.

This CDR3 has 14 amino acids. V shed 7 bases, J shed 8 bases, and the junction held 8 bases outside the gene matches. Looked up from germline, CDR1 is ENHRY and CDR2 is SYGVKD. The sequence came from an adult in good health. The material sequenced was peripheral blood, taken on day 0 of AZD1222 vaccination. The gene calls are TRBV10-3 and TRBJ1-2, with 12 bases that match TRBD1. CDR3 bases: TGTGCCATCACATCGGGACAGGGGGCGATGGGCTACACCTTC. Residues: CAITSGQGAMGYTF.